Following are 27 T cell receptor beta chains from one sample sequenced in a study of cytomegalovirus exposure and HLA in healthy donors. The PCR was carried out with 60 Vbeta primers and 13 Jbeta primers. TCRdb's table, derived via immunoSEQ multiplex PCR, lists solely in-frame clones and lacks some. The sample shows roughly 150,000 clones, approximately 71% of them seen only once. The sample taken for sequencing was PBMCs. The receptors were gathered from a man aged 25 to 40 in good health and CMV-seronegative.

The chain carries TRBV30 and TRBJ1-3; D is ambiguous. Germline assignment: CDR1 GTSNPN and CDR2 SVGIG (reference sequence). CDR3 length equals 11 residues. V was cut by 0 bases and J by 9 bases, with 6 bases left in between. DNA of the CDR3: TGTGCCTGGAGTGTACATCTCACCATATATTTT. Protein product: CAWSVHLTIYF.

The chain employs TRBV13 and TRBJ1-1, with D perhaps TRBD1 (5 bases). V lost 3 bases, J lost 1 base, and 21 bases lay in between. The CDR3 length is 18 residues. Per germline, CDR1 PRHDT and CDR2 FYEKMQ (reference sequence). CDR3 bases: TGTGCCAGCAGCTTGTCACCCGGTGACGGGGGGTGGAACACTGAAGCTTTCTTT. This encodes CASSLSPGDGGWNTEAFF.

The table lists this clone with a few counts. The identical CDR3 is also encoded by other nucleotide sequences in the sample. This rearrangement joins TRBV11-2 to TRBJ2-7; perhaps TRBD2 as D (6 bases). The CDR3 has 13 amino acids. V lost 5 bases to trimming and J lost 3 bases, with 11 bases between them. CDR1 SGHAT and CDR2 FQNNGV come from the germline V gene. CDR3 bases: TGTGCCAGCAGCCCAGGGACTGGCTACGAGCAGTACTTC. This translates into CASSPGTGYEQYF.

This clone was seen a single time. V and J are TRBV28 and TRBJ1-2, with D perhaps TRBD1 (5 bases). Per the germline V gene, CDR1 is MDHEN and CDR2 is SYDVKM. Trimming shortened V by 5 bases and J by 7 bases, and 14 bases separated the two germline ends. The CDR3 is 13 amino acids. CDR3 sequence reads: CASSLGPRVGYTF. The CDR3 DNA sequence: TGTGCCAGCAGTCTCGGGCCCAGGGTTGGCTACACCTTC.

The chain recombines TRBV5-1 with TRBJ1-1, with 8 bases matching TRBD1. CDR3 size: 15 residues. Trimming removed 0 bases from V and 4 bases from J; junction bases left unmatched: 5. CDR1 is SGHRS, CDR2 YFSETQ, per germline. CDR3 DNA sequence: TGCGCCAGCAGCTTGGCAGGGGGCGCGGGCACTGAAGCTTTCTTT. It codes for CASSLAGGAGTEAFF.

This clone was detected only once. The chain recombines TRBV9 with TRBJ2-1, with 7 bases aligning to TRBD2. V was pared by 0 bases and J by 9 bases, with 12 bases of the junction left unmatched. Germline loops: CDR1 SGDLS, CDR2 YYNGEE. This CDR3 comprises 16 residues. The CDR3 reads CASSVASGPSPGEQFF. Here the CDR3 DNA reads TGTGCCAGCAGCGTAGCTAGCGGACCCTCCCCCGGTGAGCAGTTCTTC.

The V and J genes are TRBV30 and TRBJ1-1; D perhaps matches TRBD1 (5 bases). Germline values: CDR1 GTSNPN, CDR2 SVGIG (reference sequence). V shed 2 bases and J shed 4 bases, with 11 bases lying between them. CDR3 size: 13 residues. The CDR3 reads CAWSFVGGTEAFF. CDR3 coding DNA: TGTGCCTGGAGTTTTGTCGGGGGCACTGAAGCTTTCTTT.

This clone was counted only a few times. CDR3 DNA: TGTGCCAGCAGGGGGTTCCGGGACACCACTTACGAGCAGTACTTC. Its protein is CASRGFRDTTYEQYF. This chain joins TRBV6-5 and TRBJ2-7; perhaps TRBD1 as D (6 bases). V lost 6 bases and J lost 4, with 19 bases in between. This CDR3 region has 15 residues. The V gene's germline CDR1 is MNHEY and CDR2 SVGAGI.

The V call is TRBV2, the J call TRBJ1-4; 8 bases are a match to TRBD1. The CDR3 totals 14 residues. Trimming cost V 6 bases and J 5 bases; bases outside gene matches: 5. Germline-derived CDR1 and CDR2 are SNHLY and FYNNEI. The DNA for the CDR3 is TGTGCCAGCAGAGCCAGGGGGCAGAATGAAAAACTGTTTTTT. Translation gives CASRARGQNEKLFF.

DNA for the CDR3: TGCAGCGTAACACAGGGGTGGATCACTGAAGCTTTCTTT. This sequence encodes CSVTQGWITEAFF. The chain links TRBV29-1 to TRBJ1-1; 7 bases fit TRBD1. Germline V gene data show CDR1 as SQVTM and CDR2 as ANQGSEA. Germline trimming cut 6 bases from V and 4 bases from J; bases unmatched to any gene: 8. The CDR3 has 13 residues. Together with reference TRBV29-1 and TRBJ1-1, the CDR3 gives the full variable domain: SAVISQKPSRDICQRGTSLTIQCQVDSQVTMMFWYRQQPGQSLTLIATANQGSEATYESGFVIDKFPISRPNLTFSTLTVSNMSPEDSSIYLCSVTQGWITEAFFGQGTRLTVV.

The table lists this clone with a count of one. One end of the junction does not line up with germline, which may come from a read error. The chain links TRBV6-5 to TRBJ2-7, with 8 positions matching TRBD1. CDR1 MNHEY and CDR2 SVGAGI come from the germline V gene. The CDR3 extends over 15 amino acids. CDR3 bases: TGTGCCAGCACTTACAGGACAGGGCCAACCTACGAGCAGTACTTC. Amino acid sequence: CASTYRTGPTYEQYF.

A word on this clone: The identical CDR3 is also encoded by other nucleotide sequences in the sample. The chain uses TRBV4-1 and TRBJ2-7; D is perhaps TRBD1 (6 bases). Germline V CDR1 and CDR2: MGHRA, YSYEKL. V shed 2 bases and J shed 5 bases, with 16 bases lying between them. The CDR3 is 15 amino acids. The DNA of the CDR3 is TGCGCCAGCAGCCAAAGCCCAGGGGTGTCAGACGAGCAGTACTTC. Residues: CASSQSPGVSDEQYF.

This clone was observed a few times. V usage is TRBV7-9 and J usage is TRBJ1-4; D is possibly TRBD1 (5 bases). CDR1 SEHNR and CDR2 FQNEAQ come from the germline V gene (reference sequence). CDR3 length equals 15 residues. V lost 5 bases and J 1 base, leaving 11 bases between the germline ends. CDR3 sequence: CASSPQGGTNEKLFF. CDR3 sequence (DNA): TGTGCCAGCAGCCCCCAGGGTGGAACTAATGAAAAACTGTTTTTT.

The J gene is TRBJ2-1, the V gene TRBV25-1; a weak D match, TRBD2 (6 bases). The V end was cut by 4 bases, the J end by 0 bases, with 16 bases between. The V gene's germline CDR1 is MGHDK and CDR2 SYGVNS. The CDR3 sequence is 17 residues long. The DNA for the CDR3 is TGTGCCAGCAGTGCCATTGGGACTCCCGGCTCCTACAATGAGCAGTTCTTC. Amino acid sequence: CASSAIGTPGSYNEQFF.

The rearrangement joins TRBV6-4 to TRBJ2-7; TRBD1 aligns across 9 bases. CDR1 and CDR2 from the germline V gene are MRHNA and SNTAGT. CDR3 length: 16 residues. Losses at the gene ends were 0 bases for V and 5 bases for J; bases not matched to a gene: 8. CDR3 protein: CASSDSIGQGRDEQYF. CDR3 coding DNA: TGTGCCAGCAGTGACTCGATAGGACAGGGGCGTGACGAGCAGTACTTC.

This rearrangement joins TRBV7-8 to TRBJ2-1, with D possibly being TRBD2 (5 bases). CDR1 is SGHVS and CDR2 is FQNEAQ in the germline V gene. This CDR3 comprises 15 residues. V dropped 1 base and J dropped 8 bases, with 15 bases sitting between them. This chain's CDR3 is CASSLEQQLEDEQFF. Written as DNA, the CDR3 is TGTGCCAGCAGCTTAGAACAGCAACTAGAGGATGAGCAGTTCTTC. Supplemented by reference TRBV7-8 and TRBJ2-1, the full variable domain reads GAGVSQSPRYKVAKRGQDVALRCDPISGHVSLFWYQQALGQGPEFLTYFQNEAQLDKSGLPSDRFFAERPEGSVSTLKIQRTQQEDSAVYLCASSLEQQLEDEQFFGPGTRLTVL.

This clone turned up a few times. This rearrangement joins TRBV10-3 to TRBJ2-7; perhaps TRBD1 as D (5 bases). The CDR3 is made up of 15 amino acids. Looked up from germline, CDR1 is ENHRY and CDR2 is SYGVKD. V shed 0 bases and J shed 3 bases, with 12 bases lying between them. DNA for the CDR3: TGTGCCATCAGTGAGTCACCGGCGCAGGGCTACGAGCAGTACTTC. As protein: CAISESPAQGYEQYF.

The chain has TRBV28 and TRBJ2-7, with D maybe TRBD2 (6 bases). CDR3 length equals 12 residues. The V gene's germline CDR1 is MDHEN and CDR2 SYDVKM. V dropped 3 bases and J dropped 5 bases, with 8 bases sitting between them. CDR3 sequence: CASSFGGNEQYF. CDR3 nucleotides: TGTGCCAGCAGTTTCGGAGGGAACGAGCAGTACTTC.

This clone was observed a handful of times. The chain uses TRBV9 and TRBJ2-2; D not certain. The CDR3 is 13 amino acids. CDR1 and CDR2 from the germline V gene are SGDLS and YYNGEE. With 0 bases removed from V and 8 bases from J, the gap between germline ends came to 8 bases. CDR3 nucleotide sequence: TGTGCCAGCAGCGTAGACCCCCAGGGGGAGCTGTTTTTT. This translates into CASSVDPQGELFF.

The rearrangement links TRBV2 to TRBJ2-6; D gene ambiguous. CDR1 is SNHLY and CDR2 is FYNNEI in the germline V gene. The CDR3 runs 15 residues. Between the trimmed V and J ends, which lost 4 bases and 1 base, there was a span of 8 bases. The CDR3 DNA is TGTGCCAGCAGTGTTTACGGGTCTGGGGCCAACGTCCTGACTTTC. Protein sequence: CASSVYGSGANVLTF.

This chain uses TRBV13 with TRBJ1-3; D not certain. Trimming removed 1 base from V and 0 bases from J, with 16 bases in between. Germline CDR1 and CDR2: PRHDT and FYEKMQ (reference sequence). The CDR3 covers 18 residues. The DNA for the CDR3 is TGTGCCAGCAGCTTAGCAAATTGGGCGCAGAGCTCTGGAAACACCATATATTTT. It translates to CASSLANWAQSSGNTIYF.

V usage is TRBV6-6 and J usage is TRBJ2-7; D possibly corresponds to TRBD1 (6 bases). Germline V gene lookup returns CDR1 MNHNY and CDR2 SVGAGI (reference sequence). The CDR3 contains 15 residues. The V end was cut by 8 bases, the J end by 0 bases, with 17 bases between. For the CDR3, the DNA is TGTGCCAGCCACTCCCCCCGGGACAACTCCTACGAGCAGTACTTC. It codes for CASHSPRDNSYEQYF.

The chain recombines TRBV5-6 with TRBJ2-3; 14 nucleotides match TRBD2. Germline values: CDR1 SGHDT, CDR2 YYEEEE. V was pared by 4 bases and J by 3 bases, with 7 bases of the junction left unmatched. This CDR3 is built from 17 residues. CDR3 in DNA: TGTGCCAGCAGCCTAAGACTAGCGGGAGGGATTACAGATACGCAGTATTTT. Amino acids: CASSLRLAGGITDTQYF.

V is TRBV4-1 and J is TRBJ2-1; 12 bases agree with TRBD2. The CDR3 extends over 18 amino acids. V was clipped by 4 bases and J by 0 bases; unmatched bases: 7. Germline CDR1 reads MGHRA; CDR2 reads YSYEKL. As DNA, the CDR3 is TGCGCCAGCAGCCTGGGACTAGCGGGTCTGGGCTCCTACAATGAGCAGTTCTTC. It translates to CASSLGLAGLGSYNEQFF.

The chain is built from TRBV28 and TRBJ2-5; 7 positions match TRBD2. Germline CDR1 and CDR2: MDHEN and SYDVKM. CDR3 size: 14 residues. Trimming removed 6 bases from V and 5 bases from J; junction bases left unmatched: 9. The CDR3 reads CASSLRGGRETQYF. CDR3 bases: TGTGCCAGCAGCCTTCGGGGAGGGAGGGAGACCCAGTACTTC. The full variable domain, with the rest looked up from reference TRBV28 and TRBJ2-5, is DVKVTQSSRYLVKRTGEKVFLECVQDMDHENMFWYRQDPGLGLRLIYFSYDVKMKEKGDIPEGYSVSREKKERFSLILESASTNQTSMYLCASSLRGGRETQYFGPGTRLLVL.

This chain connects TRBV21-1 to TRBJ1-4; the tabulated D call, TRBD1, remains unverified against the DNA. TRBV21-1 is tagged as a pseudogene. The CDR3 runs to 15 residues. DNA of the CDR3: TGTGCCAGCAGCAAACTCGGGACAGTCAATGAAAAACTGTTTTTT. This sequence encodes CASSKLGTVNEKLFF.

The chain couples TRBV6-1 to TRBJ2-7; 10 nucleotides agree with TRBD1. The CDR3 sequence is 15 residues long. Trimming cost V 5 bases and J 3 bases; bases outside gene matches: 7. Germline V CDR1 and CDR2: MNHNS, SASEGT. CDR3 DNA sequence: TGTGCCAGCAGTCCCCGCGGGACAGGGGACTACGAGCAGTACTTC. The encoded protein is CASSPRGTGDYEQYF.